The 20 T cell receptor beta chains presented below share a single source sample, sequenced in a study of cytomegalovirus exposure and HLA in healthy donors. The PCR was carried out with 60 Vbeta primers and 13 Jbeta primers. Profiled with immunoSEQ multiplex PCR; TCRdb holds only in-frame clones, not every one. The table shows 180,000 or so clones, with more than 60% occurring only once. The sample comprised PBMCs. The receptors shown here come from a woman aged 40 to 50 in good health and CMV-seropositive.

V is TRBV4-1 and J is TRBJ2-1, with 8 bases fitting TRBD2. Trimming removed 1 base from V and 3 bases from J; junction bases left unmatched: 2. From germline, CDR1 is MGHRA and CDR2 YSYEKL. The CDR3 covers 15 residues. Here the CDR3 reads CASSQVAGSYNEQFF. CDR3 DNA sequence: TGCGCCAGCAGCCAAGTAGCGGGGAGCTACAATGAGCAGTTCTTC.

The CDR3 loop reads CASSYPGEQYF. CDR3 sequence (DNA): TGCGCCAGCAGCTACCCGGGCGAGCAGTACTTC. The chain carries TRBV5-1 and TRBJ2-7; D is undetermined. The CDR3 sequence is 11 residues long. V lost 3 bases and J 6 bases, leaving 7 bases between the germline ends. The V gene's germline CDR1 is SGHRS and CDR2 YFSETQ.

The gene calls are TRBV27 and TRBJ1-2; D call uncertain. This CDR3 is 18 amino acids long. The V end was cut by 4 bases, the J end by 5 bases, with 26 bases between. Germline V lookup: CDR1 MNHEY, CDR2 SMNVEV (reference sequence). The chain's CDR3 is CASSSRPPTPGKAYGYTF. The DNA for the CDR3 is TGTGCCAGCAGTTCCCGGCCCCCGACACCCGGGAAGGCGTATGGCTACACCTTC.

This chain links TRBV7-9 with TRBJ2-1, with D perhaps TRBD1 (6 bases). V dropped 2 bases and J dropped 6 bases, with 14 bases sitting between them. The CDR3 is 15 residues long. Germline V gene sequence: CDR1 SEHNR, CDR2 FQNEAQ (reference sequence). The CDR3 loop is CASSLNSRTVNEQFF. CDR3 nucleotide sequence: TGTGCCAGCAGCTTAAATTCTCGGACAGTCAATGAGCAGTTCTTC. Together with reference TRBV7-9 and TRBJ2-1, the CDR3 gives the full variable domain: DTGVSQNPRHKITKRGQNVTFRCDPISEHNRLYWYRQTLGQGPEFLTYFQNEAQLEKSRLLSDRFSAERPKGSFSTLEIQRTEQGDSAMYLCASSLNSRTVNEQFFGPGTRLTVL.

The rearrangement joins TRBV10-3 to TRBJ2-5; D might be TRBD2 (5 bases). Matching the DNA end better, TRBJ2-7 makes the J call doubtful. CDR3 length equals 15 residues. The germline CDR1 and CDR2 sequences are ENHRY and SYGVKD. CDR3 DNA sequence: TGTGCCATCAGTGATCGCTCGGCGGGCTCCTACGAGCAGTACTTC. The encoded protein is CAISDRSAGSYEQYF.

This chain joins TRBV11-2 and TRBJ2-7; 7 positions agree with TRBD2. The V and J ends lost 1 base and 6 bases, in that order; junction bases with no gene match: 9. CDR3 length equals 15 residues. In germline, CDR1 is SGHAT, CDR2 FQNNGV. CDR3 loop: CASSLGGRVFSEQYF. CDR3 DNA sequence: TGTGCCAGCAGCTTAGGCGGGAGAGTCTTCTCCGAGCAGTACTTC.

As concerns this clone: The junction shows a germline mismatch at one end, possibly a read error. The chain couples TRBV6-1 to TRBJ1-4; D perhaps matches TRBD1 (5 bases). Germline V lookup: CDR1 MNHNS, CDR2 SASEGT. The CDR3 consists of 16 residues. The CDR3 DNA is TGTGCCGGCAGTGGATGGCGGAGGGCAAGGGGTGAAAAACTGTTTTTT. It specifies CAGSGWRRARGEKLFF.

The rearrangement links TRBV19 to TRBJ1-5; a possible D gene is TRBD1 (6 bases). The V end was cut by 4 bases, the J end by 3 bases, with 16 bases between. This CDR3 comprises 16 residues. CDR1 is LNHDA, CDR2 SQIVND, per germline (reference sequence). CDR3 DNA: TGTGCCAGTAGTACGGCAGGGGAAAGTTACAATCAGCCCCAGCATTTT. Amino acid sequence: CASSTAGESYNQPQHF.

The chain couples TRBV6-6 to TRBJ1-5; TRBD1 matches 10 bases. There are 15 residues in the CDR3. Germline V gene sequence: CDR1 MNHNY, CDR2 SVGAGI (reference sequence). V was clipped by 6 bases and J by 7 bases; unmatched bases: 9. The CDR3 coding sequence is TGTGCCAGCAGGGCGGGACAGGGGTCTTCCCAGCCCCAGCATTTT. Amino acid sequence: CASRAGQGSSQPQHF.

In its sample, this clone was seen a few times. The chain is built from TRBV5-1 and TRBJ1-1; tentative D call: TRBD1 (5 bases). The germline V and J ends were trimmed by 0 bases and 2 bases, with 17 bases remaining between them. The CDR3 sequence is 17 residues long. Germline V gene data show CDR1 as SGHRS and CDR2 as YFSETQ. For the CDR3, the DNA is TGCGCCAGCAGCTTGGAAATAGGCCGACAGCCTAACACTGAAGCTTTCTTT. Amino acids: CASSLEIGRQPNTEAFF. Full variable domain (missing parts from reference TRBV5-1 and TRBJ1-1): KAGVTQTPRYLIKTRGQQVTLSCSPISGHRSVSWYQQTPGQGLQFLFEYFSETQRNKGNFPGRFSGRQFSNSRSEMNVSTLELGDSALYLCASSLEIGRQPNTEAFFGQGTRLTVV.

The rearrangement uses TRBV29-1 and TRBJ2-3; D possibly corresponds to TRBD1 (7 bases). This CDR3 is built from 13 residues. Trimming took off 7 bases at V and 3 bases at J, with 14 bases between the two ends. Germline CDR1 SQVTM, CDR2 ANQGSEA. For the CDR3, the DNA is TGCAGCGCCAACCAGGGGGGTACAGATACGCAGTATTTT. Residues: CSANQGGTDTQYF.

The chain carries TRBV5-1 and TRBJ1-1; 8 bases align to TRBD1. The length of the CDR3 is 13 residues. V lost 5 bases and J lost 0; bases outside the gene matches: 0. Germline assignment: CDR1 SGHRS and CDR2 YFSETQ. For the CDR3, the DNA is TGCGCCAGCAGACAGGGGGTGAACACTGAAGCTTTCTTT. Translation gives CASRQGVNTEAFF.

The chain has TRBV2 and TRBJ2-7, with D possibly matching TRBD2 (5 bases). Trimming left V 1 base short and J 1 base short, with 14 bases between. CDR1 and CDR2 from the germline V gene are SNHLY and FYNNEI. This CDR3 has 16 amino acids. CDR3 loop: CASSEVLLGSSYEQYF. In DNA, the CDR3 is TGTGCCAGCAGTGAAGTATTACTAGGCAGTTCCTACGAGCAGTACTTC.

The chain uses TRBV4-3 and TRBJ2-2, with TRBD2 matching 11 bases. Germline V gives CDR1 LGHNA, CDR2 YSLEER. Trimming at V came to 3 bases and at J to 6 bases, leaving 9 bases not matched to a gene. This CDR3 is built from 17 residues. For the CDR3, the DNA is TGCGCCAGCAGCCAGGGAACTAGCGGGAGTGTATCCGGGGAGCTGTTTTTT. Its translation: CASSQGTSGSVSGELFF.

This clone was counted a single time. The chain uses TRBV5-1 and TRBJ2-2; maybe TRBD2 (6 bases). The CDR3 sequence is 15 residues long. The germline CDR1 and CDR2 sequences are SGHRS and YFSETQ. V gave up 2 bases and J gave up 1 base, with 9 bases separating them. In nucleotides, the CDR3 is TGCGCCAGCAGCTTCGGAGGGGTGAACACCGGGGAGCTGTTTTTT. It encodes CASSFGGVNTGELFF.

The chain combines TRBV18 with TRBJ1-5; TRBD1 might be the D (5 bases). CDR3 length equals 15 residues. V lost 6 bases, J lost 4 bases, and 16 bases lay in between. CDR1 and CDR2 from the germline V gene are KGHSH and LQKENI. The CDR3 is CASSATRQSNQPQHF. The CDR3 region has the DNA TGTGCCAGCTCCGCGACCCGACAGTCTAATCAGCCCCAGCATTTT. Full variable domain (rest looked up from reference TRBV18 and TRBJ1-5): NAGVMQNPRHLVRRRGQEARLRCSPMKGHSHVYWYRQLPEEGLKFMVYLQKENIIDESGMPKERFSAEFPKEGPSILRIQQVVRGDSAAYFCASSATRQSNQPQHFGDGTRLSIL.

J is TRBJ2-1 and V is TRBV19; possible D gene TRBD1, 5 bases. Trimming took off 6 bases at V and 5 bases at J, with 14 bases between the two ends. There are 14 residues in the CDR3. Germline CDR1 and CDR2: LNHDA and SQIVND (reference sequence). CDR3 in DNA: TGTGCCAGTAGCCTTATAAGGGGCCACAATGAGCAGTTCTTC. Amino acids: CASSLIRGHNEQFF.

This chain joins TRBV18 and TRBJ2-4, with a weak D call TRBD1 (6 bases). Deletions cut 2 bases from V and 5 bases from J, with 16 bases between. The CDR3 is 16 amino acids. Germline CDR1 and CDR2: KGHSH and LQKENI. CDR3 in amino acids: CASSPDTAGDENIQYF. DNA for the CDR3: TGTGCCAGCTCACCAGACACGGCAGGGGATGAAAACATTCAGTACTTC. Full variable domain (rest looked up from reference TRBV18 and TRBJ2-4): NAGVMQNPRHLVRRRGQEARLRCSPMKGHSHVYWYRQLPEEGLKFMVYLQKENIIDESGMPKERFSAEFPKEGPSILRIQQVVRGDSAAYFCASSPDTAGDENIQYFGAGTRLSVL.

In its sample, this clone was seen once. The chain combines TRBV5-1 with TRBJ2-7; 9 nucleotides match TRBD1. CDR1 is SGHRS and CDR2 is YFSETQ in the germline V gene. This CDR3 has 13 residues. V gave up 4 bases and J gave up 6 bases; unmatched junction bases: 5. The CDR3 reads CASSRTGALEQYF. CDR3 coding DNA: TGCGCCAGCAGCCGGACAGGGGCCCTCGAGCAGTACTTC.

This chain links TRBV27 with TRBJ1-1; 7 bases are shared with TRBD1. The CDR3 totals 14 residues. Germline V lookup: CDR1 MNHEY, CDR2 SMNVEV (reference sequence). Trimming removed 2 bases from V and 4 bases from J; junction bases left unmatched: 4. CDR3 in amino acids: CASSLKSGGTEAFF. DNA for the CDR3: TGTGCCAGCAGTTTAAAGTCAGGGGGCACTGAAGCTTTCTTT.